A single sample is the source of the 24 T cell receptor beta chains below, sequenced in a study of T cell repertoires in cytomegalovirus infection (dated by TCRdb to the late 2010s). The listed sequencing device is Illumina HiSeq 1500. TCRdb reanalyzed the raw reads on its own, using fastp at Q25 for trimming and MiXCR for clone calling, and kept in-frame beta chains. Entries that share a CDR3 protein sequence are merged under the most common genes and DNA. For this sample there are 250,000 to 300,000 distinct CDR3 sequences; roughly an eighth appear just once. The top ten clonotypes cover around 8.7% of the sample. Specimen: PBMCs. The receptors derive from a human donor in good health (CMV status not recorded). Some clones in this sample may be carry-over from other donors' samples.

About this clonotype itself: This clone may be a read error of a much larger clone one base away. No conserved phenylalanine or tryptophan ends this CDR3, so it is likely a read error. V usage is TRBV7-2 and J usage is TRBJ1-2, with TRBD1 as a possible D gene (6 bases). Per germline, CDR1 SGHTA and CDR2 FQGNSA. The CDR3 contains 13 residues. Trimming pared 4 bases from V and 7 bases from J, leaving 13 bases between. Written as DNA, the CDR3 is TGTGCCAGCAGCTCGGGAACAGGGACTGGCTACACCTCC. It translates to CASSSGTGTGYTS.

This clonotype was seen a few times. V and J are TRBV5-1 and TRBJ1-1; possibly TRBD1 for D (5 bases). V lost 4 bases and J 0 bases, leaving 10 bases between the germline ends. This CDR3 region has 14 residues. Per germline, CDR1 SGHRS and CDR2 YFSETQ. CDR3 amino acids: CASSPGHLNTEAFF. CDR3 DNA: TGCGCCAGCAGCCCTGGACACTTGAACACTGAAGCTTTCTTT.

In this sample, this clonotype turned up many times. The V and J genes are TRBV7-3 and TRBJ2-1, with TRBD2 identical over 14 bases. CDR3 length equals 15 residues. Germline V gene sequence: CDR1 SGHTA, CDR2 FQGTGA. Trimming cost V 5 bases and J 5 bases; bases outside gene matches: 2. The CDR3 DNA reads TGTGCCAGCAGCCCGACTAGCGGGAGGGACAATGAGCAGTTCTTC. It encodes CASSPTSGRDNEQFF.

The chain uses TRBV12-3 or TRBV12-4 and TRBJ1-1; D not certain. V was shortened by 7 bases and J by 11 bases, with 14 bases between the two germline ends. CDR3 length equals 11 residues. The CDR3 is CASTLRDEAFF. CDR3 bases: TGTGCCAGCACCCTTCGAGATGAGGCTTTCTTT.

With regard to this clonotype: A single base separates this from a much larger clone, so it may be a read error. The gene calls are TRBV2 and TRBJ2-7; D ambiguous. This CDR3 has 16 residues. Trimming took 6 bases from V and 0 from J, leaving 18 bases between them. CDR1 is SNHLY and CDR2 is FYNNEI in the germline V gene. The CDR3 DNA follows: TGTGCCAGCAGCTCGAGTAGTAGTGAGGTCTCCTACGAGCAGTACGTC. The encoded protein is CASSSSSSEVSYEQYV.

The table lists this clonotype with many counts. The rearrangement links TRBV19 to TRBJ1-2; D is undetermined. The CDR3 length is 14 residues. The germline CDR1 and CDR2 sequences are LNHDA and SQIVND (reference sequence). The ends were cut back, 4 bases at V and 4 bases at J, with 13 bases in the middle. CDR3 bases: TGTGCCAGTAGTAGAGTCGGCACCCGCTATGGCTACACCTTC. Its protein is CASSRVGTRYGYTF.

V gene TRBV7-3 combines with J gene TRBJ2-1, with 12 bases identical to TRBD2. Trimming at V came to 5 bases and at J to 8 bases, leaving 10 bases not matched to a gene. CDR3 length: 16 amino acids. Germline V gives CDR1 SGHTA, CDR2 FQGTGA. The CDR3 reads CASSLSTSGRFDEQFF. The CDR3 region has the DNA TGTGCCAGCAGCCTATCCACTAGCGGGAGGTTCGATGAGCAGTTCTTC.

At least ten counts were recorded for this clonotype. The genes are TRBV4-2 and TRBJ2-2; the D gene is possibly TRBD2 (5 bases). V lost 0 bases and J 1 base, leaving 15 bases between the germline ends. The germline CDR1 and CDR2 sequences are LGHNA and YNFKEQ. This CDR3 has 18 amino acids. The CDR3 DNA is TGTGCCAGCAGCCAAGACCCGGGGATCCGTGGGAACACCGGGGAGCTGTTTTTT. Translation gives CASSQDPGIRGNTGELFF.

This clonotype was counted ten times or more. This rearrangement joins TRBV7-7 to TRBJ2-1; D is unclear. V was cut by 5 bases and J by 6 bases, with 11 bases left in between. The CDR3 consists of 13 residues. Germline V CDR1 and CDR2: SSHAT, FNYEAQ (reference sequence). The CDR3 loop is CASSPDRLNEQFF. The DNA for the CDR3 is TGTGCCAGCAGCCCAGACCGACTCAATGAGCAGTTCTTC. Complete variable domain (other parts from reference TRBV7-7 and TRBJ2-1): GAGVSQSPRYKVTKRGQDVTLRCDPISSHATLYWYQQALGQGPEFLTYFNYEAQPDKSGLPSDRFSAERPEGSISTLTIQRTEQRDSAMYRCASSPDRLNEQFFGPGTRLTVL.

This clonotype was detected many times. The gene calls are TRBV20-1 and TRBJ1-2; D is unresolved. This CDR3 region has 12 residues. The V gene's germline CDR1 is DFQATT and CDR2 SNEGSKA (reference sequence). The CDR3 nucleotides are TGCAGCGCCGATACAGCAAGGCTTGGCTACACCTTC. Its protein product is CSADTARLGYTF.

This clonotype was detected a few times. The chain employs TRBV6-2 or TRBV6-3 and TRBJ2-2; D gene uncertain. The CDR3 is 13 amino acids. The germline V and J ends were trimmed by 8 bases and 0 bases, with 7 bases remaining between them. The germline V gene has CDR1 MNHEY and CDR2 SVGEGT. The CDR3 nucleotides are TGTGCCAGCGGCCGGTCGAACACCGGGGAGCTGTTTTTT. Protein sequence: CASGRSNTGELFF.

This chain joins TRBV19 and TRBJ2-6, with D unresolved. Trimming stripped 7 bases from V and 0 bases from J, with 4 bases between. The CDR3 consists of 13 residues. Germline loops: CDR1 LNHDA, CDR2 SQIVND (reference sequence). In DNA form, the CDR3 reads TGTGCCAGTATATACTCTGGGGCCAACGTCCTGACTTTC. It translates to CASIYSGANVLTF.

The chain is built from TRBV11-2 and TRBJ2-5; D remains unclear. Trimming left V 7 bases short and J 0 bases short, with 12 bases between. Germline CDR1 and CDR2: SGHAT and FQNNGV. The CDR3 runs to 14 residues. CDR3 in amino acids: CASNSWANQETQYF. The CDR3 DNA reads TGTGCCAGCAACTCATGGGCCAACCAAGAGACCCAGTACTTC.

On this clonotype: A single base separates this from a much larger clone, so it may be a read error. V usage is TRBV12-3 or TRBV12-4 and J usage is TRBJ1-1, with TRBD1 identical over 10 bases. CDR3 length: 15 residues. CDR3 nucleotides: TGTGCCAGCAGTTTCCGACAGGGGGCTGACACTGAAGCTCTCTTT. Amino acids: CASSFRQGADTEALF.

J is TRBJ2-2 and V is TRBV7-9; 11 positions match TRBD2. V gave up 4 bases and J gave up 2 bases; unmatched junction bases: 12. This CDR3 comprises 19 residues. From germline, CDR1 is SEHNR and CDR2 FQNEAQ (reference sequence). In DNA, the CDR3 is TGTGCCAGCAGCTCCCTCCTCACTAGCGGGAGTAAAAACACCGGGGAGCTGTTTTTT. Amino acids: CASSSLLTSGSKNTGELFF.

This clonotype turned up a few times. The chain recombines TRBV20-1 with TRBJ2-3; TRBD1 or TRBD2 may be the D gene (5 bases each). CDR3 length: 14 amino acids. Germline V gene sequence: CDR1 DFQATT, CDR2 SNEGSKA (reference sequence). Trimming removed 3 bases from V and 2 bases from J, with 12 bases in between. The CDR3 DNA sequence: TGCAGTGCTAGTGGGGACGCACTCACAGATACGCAGTATTTT. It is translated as CSASGDALTDTQYF.

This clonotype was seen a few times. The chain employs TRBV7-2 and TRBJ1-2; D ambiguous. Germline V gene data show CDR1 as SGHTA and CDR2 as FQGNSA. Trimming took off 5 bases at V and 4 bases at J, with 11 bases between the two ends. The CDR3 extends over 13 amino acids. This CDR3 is CASSTEERYGYTF. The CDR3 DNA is TGTGCCAGCAGCACGGAGGAACGCTATGGCTACACCTTC.

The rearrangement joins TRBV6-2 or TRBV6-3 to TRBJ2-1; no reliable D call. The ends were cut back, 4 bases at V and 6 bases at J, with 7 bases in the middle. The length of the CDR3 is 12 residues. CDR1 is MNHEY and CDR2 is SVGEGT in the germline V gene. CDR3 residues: CASSWNVNEQFF. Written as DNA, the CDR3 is TGTGCCAGCAGTTGGAACGTCAATGAGCAGTTCTTC.

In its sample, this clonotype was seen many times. For the CDR3, the DNA is TGTGCCAGCAGTTTACGTCGACCAGGGAGGGTAAATGAAAAACTGTTTTTT. It translates to CASSLRRPGRVNEKLFF. The rearrangement uses TRBV28 and TRBJ1-4; tentative D call: TRBD1 (5 bases). V dropped 2 bases and J dropped 5 bases, with 18 bases sitting between them. The germline V gene encodes CDR1 MDHEN and CDR2 SYDVKM. CDR3 length equals 17 residues. The full variable domain, rest sourced from reference TRBV28 and TRBJ1-4, is DVKVTQSSRYLVKRTGEKVFLECVQDMDHENMFWYRQDPGLGLRLIYFSYDVKMKEKGDIPEGYSVSREKKERFSLILESASTNQTSMYLCASSLRRPGRVNEKLFFGSGTQLSVL.

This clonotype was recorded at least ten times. The CDR3 here is CASSLLGLADNEQFF. CDR3 in DNA: TGTGCCAGCAGTCTACTGGGACTAGCCGACAATGAGCAGTTCTTC. The chain recombines TRBV28 with TRBJ2-1, with TRBD2 matching over 9 bases. This CDR3 is built from 15 residues. J was trimmed by 5 bases and V by 5 bases; bases with no gene match: 7. CDR1 and CDR2 (germline): MDHEN, SYDVKM.

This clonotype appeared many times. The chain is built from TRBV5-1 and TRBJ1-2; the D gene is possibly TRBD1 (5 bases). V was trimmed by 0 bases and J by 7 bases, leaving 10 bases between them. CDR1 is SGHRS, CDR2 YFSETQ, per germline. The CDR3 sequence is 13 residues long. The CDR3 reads CASSLDQGSGYTF. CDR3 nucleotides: TGCGCCAGCAGCTTGGACCAGGGCTCTGGCTACACCTTC.

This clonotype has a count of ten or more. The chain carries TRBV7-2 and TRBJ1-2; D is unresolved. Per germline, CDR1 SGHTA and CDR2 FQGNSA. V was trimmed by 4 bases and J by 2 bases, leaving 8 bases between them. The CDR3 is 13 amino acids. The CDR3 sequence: CASSYDGNYGYTF. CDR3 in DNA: TGTGCCAGCAGCTACGACGGGAACTATGGCTACACCTTC.

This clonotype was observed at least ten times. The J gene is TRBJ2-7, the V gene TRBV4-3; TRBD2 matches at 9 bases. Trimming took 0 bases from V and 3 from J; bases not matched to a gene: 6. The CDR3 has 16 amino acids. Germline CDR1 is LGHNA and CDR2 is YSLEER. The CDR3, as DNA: TGCGCCAGCAGCCAAGATTTTGCTAGCGGGATCTACGAGCAGTACTTC. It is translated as CASSQDFASGIYEQYF.

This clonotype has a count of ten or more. The CDR3 is CASSLGSGAYTDTQYF. CDR3 sequence (DNA): TGTGCCAGCAGTCTGGGTAGCGGGGCCTACACAGATACGCAGTATTTT. The rearrangement links TRBV28 to TRBJ2-3, with 8 bases fitting TRBD2. The CDR3 loop spans 16 amino acids. The junction had 9 bases not matched to a gene; V was cut back by 5 bases and J by 2 bases. The V gene's germline CDR1 is MDHEN and CDR2 SYDVKM.